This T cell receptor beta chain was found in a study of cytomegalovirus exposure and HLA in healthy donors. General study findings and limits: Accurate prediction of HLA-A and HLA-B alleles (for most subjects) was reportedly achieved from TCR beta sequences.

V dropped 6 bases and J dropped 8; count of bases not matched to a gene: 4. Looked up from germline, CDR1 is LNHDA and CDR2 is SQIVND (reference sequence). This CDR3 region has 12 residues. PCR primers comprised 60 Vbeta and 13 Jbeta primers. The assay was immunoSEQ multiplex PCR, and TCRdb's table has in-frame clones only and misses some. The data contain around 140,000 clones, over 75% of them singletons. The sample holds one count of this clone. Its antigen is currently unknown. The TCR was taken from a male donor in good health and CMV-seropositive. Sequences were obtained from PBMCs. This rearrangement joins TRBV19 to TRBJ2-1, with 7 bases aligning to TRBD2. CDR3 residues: CASSPTSDEQFF. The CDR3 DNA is TGTGCCAGTAGCCCAACTAGCGATGAGCAGTTCTTC.